One and the same sample provided the 11 T cell receptor beta chains below, sequenced in a study of OX40 agonist ivuxolimab in advanced cancers. Repertoires were generated with immunoSEQ multiplex PCR, while TCRdb's copy carries only in-frame clones and drops some. The data contain roughly 60,000 clones, approximately 94% of them singletons. This sample comprised CD4+ or CD8+ T cells sorted from blood, obtained in a trial of the OX40 agonist ivuxolimab. The receptor source for this set is an adult with an advanced solid tumor such as melanoma, head and neck, liver or kidney cancer.

V is TRBV21-1 and J is TRBJ2-1; the table's D call of TRBD1 was not tested on the DNA. TRBV21-1 is tagged as a pseudogene. This CDR3 spans 12 amino acids. The CDR3 region is CASRTRSHEQFF. DNA of the CDR3: TGTGCCAGCAGAACCAGGTCCCATGAGCAGTTCTTC.

V usage is TRBV5-6 and J usage is TRBJ1-1; D is possibly TRBD1 (5 bases). The CDR3 consists of 13 residues. Germline V lookup: CDR1 SGHDT, CDR2 YYEEEE. V was cut by 6 bases and J by 4 bases, with 13 bases left in between. The CDR3 is CASTPGLATEAFF. The CDR3 DNA follows: TGTGCCAGCACGCCAGGGTTAGCCACTGAAGCTTTCTTT.

The CDR3 here is CASSFGVNEQFF. The CDR3, as DNA: TGTGCCAGCAGCTTCGGAGTAAATGAGCAGTTCTTC. The chain has TRBV5-4 and TRBJ2-1; D gene uncertain. The germline V gene has CDR1 SGHNT and CDR2 YYREEE (reference sequence). The length of the CDR3 is 12 residues. V was pared by 2 bases and J by 7 bases, with 7 bases between.

This clone was counted a single time. This chain uses TRBV7-2 with TRBJ2-4; D tentatively fits TRBD1 or TRBD2 (5 bases each). Trimming took off 1 base at V and 4 bases at J, with 17 bases between the two ends. This CDR3 contains 17 residues. Germline CDR1 is SGHTA and CDR2 is FQGNSA. CDR3 in DNA: TGTGCCAGCAGCTTAGGTCGGGGCTCGTCACCAAAAAACATTCAGTACTTC. It codes for CASSLGRGSSPKNIQYF. Looking up the rest from reference TRBV7-2 and TRBJ2-4 gives the full variable domain: GAGVSQSPSNKVTEKGKDVELRCDPISGHTALYWYRQSLGQGLEFLIYFQGNSAPDKSGLPSDRFSAERTGGSVSTLTIQRTQQEDSAVYLCASSLGRGSSPKNIQYFGAGTRLSVL.

This chain uses TRBV6-5 with TRBJ2-5; 8 nucleotides agree with TRBD1. This CDR3 has 14 amino acids. Per germline, CDR1 MNHEY and CDR2 SVGAGI. With 6 bases clipped from V and 5 bases from J, the junction kept 8 bases outside the gene matches. The CDR3 is CASSGTGSLETQYF. The CDR3 coding sequence is TGTGCCAGCAGCGGGACAGGTTCTCTGGAGACCCAGTACTTC.

V usage is TRBV6-1 and J usage is TRBJ2-5; D is tentatively TRBD1 or TRBD2 (5 bases each). The CDR3 loop spans 15 amino acids. Trimming pared 7 bases from V and 2 bases from J, leaving 17 bases between. Germline V gene data show CDR1 as MNHNS and CDR2 as SASEGT. The CDR3 sequence is CASTEGRYHQETQYF. CDR3 coding DNA: TGTGCCAGCACCGAGGGACGGTACCATCAAGAGACCCAGTACTTC.

This clone is a singleton in its sample. The chain is built from TRBV28 and TRBJ2-3, with D perhaps matching TRBD2 (5 bases). Trimming took off 5 bases at V and 2 bases at J, with 11 bases between the two ends. The CDR3 sequence is 14 residues long. Germline CDR1 and CDR2: MDHEN and SYDVKM. The CDR3: CASSVARHTDTQYF. The CDR3 DNA is TGTGCCAGCAGTGTAGCGAGACACACAGATACGCAGTATTTT.

V is TRBV4-3 and J is TRBJ1-1, with D maybe TRBD1 (5 bases). The germline gives CDR1 LGHNA, CDR2 YSLEER. The ends were cut back, 2 bases at V and 4 bases at J, with 20 bases in the middle. The CDR3 extends over 17 amino acids. CDR3 nucleotide sequence: TGCGCCAGCAGCCAATCCCGCCATGGGGCCGGGGCCACTGAAGCTTTCTTT. Translating gives CASSQSRHGAGATEAFF.

The table lists this clone with a count of one. The chain employs TRBV7-8 and TRBJ2-1; 9 positions agree with TRBD2. Germline lookup yields CDR1 SGHVS and CDR2 FQNEAQ. This CDR3 has 15 residues. The junction had 3 bases not matched to a gene; V was cut back by 5 bases and J by 1 base. CDR3: CASSLGLASYNEQFF. DNA for the CDR3: TGTGCCAGCAGCCTAGGACTAGCGTCCTACAATGAGCAGTTCTTC.

V gene TRBV6-1 combines with J gene TRBJ2-7; 10 bases align to TRBD1. J was trimmed by 4 bases and V by 4 bases; bases with no gene match: 13. From germline, CDR1 is MNHNS and CDR2 SASEGT. This CDR3 has 17 amino acids. CDR3 DNA sequence: TGTGCCAGCAGTGCCAGTCCCGGGACAGGGGTGGCGTACGAGCAGTACTTC. Encoded protein: CASSASPGTGVAYEQYF.

The genes are TRBV6-6 and TRBJ2-5, with TRBD2 matching over 12 bases. This CDR3 is built from 16 residues. Germline-derived CDR1 and CDR2 are MNHNY and SVGAGI (reference sequence). With V trimmed by 2 bases and J by 4 bases, 5 bases remained unmatched. The CDR3, as DNA: TGTGCCAGCAGTTACCCTAGCGGGAGGGGGGGAGAGACCCAGTACTTC. It yields the protein CASSYPSGRGGETQYF.